This T cell receptor (beta chain) was identified during a study of HIV-infected patients and healthy controls. Roughly three months, about 14 weeks, into antiretroviral therapy, follow-up blood was collected. Whole blood was used without fractionation, so all unsorted peripheral T cells were included. cDNA was made from around 0.5 ug RNA using alpha and beta constant primers. Using multiplexing indices, alpha and beta chain libraries were generated apart by chain-specific third strand synthesis. All rearrangements within a chain used one primer pair; cDNA molecules carried barcodes. One entry per CDR3 protein, called by TCRdb with MiXCR from the 5' RACE reads. The sample contains 6,500 to 10,000 distinct CDR3 sequences, roughly 9.4% of which appear only once. The sequence came from an adult with HIV infection. Material: blood, obtained during antiretroviral therapy.

The CDR3 loop is CASSTEPGPQYF. The CDR3 DNA reads as TGTGCCAGTAGTACTGAACCGGGACCCCAGTACTTC. The V call is TRBV19, the J call TRBJ2-5, with D perhaps assigned TRBD1 or TRBD2 (5 bases each). Germline-derived CDR1 and CDR2 are LNHDA and SQIVND (reference sequence). The CDR3 has 12 amino acids. V was cut by 4 bases and J by 9 bases, with 12 bases left in between. Using reference TRBV19 and TRBJ2-5 for the parts outside the CDR3, the full variable domain is DGGITQSPKYLFRKEGQNVTLSCEQNLNHDAMYWYRQDPGQGLRLIYYSQIVNDFQKGDIAEGYSVSREKKESFPLTVTSAQKNPTAFYLCASSTEPGPQYFGPGTRLLVL.